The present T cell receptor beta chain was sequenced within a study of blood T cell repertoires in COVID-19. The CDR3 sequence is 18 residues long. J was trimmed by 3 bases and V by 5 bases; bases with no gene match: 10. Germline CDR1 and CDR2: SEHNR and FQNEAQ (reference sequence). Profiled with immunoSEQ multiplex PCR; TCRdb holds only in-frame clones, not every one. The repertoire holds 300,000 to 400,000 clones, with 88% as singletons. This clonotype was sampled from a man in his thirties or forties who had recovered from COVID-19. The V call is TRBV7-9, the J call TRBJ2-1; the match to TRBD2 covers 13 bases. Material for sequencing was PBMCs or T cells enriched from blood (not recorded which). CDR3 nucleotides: TGTGCCAGCAGCCAACTAGCGGGGGGGCAAAGTAACTACAATGAGCAGTTCTTC. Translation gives CASSQLAGGQSNYNEQFF.